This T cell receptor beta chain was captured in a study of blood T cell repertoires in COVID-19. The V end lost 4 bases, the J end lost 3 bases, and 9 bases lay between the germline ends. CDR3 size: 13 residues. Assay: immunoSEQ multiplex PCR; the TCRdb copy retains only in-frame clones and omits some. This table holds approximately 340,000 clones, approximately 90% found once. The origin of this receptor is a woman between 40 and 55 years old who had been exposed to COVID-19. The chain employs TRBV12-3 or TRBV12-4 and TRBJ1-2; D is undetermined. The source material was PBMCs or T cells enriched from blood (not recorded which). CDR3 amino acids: CASSWGEDYGYTF. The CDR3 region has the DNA TGTGCCAGCAGTTGGGGAGAGGACTATGGCTACACCTTC.